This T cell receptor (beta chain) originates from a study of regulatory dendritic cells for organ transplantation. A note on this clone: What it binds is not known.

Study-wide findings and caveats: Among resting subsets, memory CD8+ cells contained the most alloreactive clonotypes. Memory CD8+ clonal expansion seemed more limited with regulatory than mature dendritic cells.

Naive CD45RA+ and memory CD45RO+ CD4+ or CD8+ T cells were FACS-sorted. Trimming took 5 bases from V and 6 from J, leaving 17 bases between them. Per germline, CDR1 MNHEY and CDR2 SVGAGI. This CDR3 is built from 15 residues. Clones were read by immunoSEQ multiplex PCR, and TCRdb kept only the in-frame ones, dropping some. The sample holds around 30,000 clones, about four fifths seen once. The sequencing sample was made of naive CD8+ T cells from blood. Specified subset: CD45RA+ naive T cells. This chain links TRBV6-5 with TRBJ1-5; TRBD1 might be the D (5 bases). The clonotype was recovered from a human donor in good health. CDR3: CASSAGHSRSQPQHF. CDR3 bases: TGTGCCAGCAGTGCCGGACACTCAAGAAGTCAGCCCCAGCATTTT.